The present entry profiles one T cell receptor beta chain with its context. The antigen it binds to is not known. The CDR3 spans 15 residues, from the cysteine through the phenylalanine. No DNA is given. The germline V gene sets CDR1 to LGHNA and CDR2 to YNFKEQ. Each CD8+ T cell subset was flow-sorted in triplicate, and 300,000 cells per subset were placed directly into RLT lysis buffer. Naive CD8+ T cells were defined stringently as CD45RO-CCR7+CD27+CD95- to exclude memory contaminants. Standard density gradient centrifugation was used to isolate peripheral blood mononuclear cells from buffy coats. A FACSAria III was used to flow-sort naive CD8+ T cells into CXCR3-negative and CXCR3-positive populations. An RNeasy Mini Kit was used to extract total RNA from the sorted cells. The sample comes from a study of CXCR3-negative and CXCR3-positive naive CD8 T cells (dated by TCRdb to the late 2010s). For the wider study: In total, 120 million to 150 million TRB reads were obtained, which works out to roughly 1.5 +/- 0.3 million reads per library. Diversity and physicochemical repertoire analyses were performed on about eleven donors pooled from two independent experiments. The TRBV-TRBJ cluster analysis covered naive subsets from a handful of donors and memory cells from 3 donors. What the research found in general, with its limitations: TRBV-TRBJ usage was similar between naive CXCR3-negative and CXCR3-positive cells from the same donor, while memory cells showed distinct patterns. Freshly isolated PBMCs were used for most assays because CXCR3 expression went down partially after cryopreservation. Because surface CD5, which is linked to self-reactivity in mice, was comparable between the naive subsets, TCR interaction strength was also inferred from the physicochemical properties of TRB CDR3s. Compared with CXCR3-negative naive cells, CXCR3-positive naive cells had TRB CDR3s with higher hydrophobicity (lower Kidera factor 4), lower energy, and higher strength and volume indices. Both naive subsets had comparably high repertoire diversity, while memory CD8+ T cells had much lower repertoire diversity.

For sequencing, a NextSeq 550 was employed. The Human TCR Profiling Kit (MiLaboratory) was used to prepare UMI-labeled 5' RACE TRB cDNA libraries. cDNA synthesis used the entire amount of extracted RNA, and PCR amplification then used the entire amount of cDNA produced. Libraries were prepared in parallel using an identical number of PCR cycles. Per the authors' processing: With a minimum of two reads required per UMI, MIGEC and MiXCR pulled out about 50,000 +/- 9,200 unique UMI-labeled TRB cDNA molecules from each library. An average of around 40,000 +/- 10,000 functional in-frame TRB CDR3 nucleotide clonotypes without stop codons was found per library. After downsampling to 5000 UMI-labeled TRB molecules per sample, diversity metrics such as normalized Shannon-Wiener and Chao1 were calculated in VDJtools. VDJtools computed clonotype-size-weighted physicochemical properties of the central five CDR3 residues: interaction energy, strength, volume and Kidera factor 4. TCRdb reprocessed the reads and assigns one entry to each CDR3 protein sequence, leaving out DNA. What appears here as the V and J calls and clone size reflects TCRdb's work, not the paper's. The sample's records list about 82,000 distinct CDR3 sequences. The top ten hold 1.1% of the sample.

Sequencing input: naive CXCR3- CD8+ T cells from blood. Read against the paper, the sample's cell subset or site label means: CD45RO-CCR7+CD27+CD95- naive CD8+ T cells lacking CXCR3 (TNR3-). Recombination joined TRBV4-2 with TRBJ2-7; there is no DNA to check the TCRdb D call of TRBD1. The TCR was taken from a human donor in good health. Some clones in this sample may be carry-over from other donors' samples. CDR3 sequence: CASSQVGDREYEQYF.